This is a list of T cell receptor beta chains from one sample in a study of T-cell reconstitution after alpha-beta-depleted transplantation in children. TCRdb recomputed calls from the PCR reads with MiXCR, one row per CDR3 protein. The top ten hold 4% to 6% of the sample, which has some 260,000 distinct CDR3 sequences, about 24% seen once. The sample was PBMCs, mostly from graft donor cells, taken 360 days after TCRalphabeta/CD19-depleted stem cell transplant. These receptors all stem from a female patient between 2 and 15 years old who had a stem cell transplant for congenital amegakaryocytic thrombocytopenia, so the T cells may come from the graft donor. CDR3s leave out the opening cysteine and the closing phenylalanine or tryptophan. Fields, in order: V gene, J gene, CDR3 protein.

v_call: TRBV5-1; j_call: TRBJ2-3; cdr3_aa: ASSLRAGGTDTQY
v_call: TRBV28; j_call: TRBJ1-6; cdr3_aa: ASSLGLYNSPLH
v_call: TRBV14; j_call: TRBJ2-7; cdr3_aa: ASSQGPSYEQY
v_call: TRBV27; j_call: TRBJ2-1; cdr3_aa: ASSSRKNLLAGSYNEQF
v_call: TRBV6-2/TRBV6-3; j_call: TRBJ2-3; cdr3_aa: ASRGLAGEDTQY
v_call: TRBV7-2; j_call: TRBJ1-1; cdr3_aa: ASSLRRGQGKVTEAF
v_call: TRBV18; j_call: TRBJ1-2; cdr3_aa: ASSPPTGFGYT
v_call: TRBV7-7; j_call: TRBJ2-3; cdr3_aa: ASSLVPGELTDTQY
v_call: TRBV20-1; j_call: TRBJ1-1; cdr3_aa: SARGQNTEAF
v_call: TRBV7-3; j_call: TRBJ2-6; cdr3_aa: ASSLSPSGANVLT
v_call: TRBV6-2/TRBV6-3; j_call: TRBJ1-5; cdr3_aa: ASSYSGGLLWGAYYQPQH
v_call: TRBV11-3; j_call: TRBJ2-1; cdr3_aa: ASSSGLNNEQF
v_call: TRBV4-1; j_call: TRBJ2-3; cdr3_aa: ASSQDGLAGNTDTQY
v_call: TRBV12-3/TRBV12-4; j_call: TRBJ1-5; cdr3_aa: ASSLWGLDQPQH
v_call: TRBV5-1; j_call: TRBJ2-1; cdr3_aa: ASSFYPGTGNNEQF